The 29 T cell receptor beta chains given below trace back to one sample, sequenced in a study of somatic mutations in cytotoxic T cells in rheumatoid arthritis. Assay: immunoSEQ multiplex PCR; the TCRdb copy retains only in-frame clones and omits some. Seen here are roughly 6,000 clones, around 73% observed once, and the top ten hold roughly 28%. The source material was CD8+ T cells sorted from blood. Source of these receptors: an adult with rheumatoid arthritis.

The chain's CDR3 is CAISELGSMETQYF. CDR3 in DNA: TGTGCCATCAGTGAATTGGGCAGTATGGAGACCCAGTACTTC. The chain links TRBV10-3 to TRBJ2-5; no clear D. V lost 3 bases, J lost 5 bases, and 13 bases lay in between. The CDR3 is 14 amino acids. Germline CDR1 reads ENHRY; CDR2 reads SYGVKD.

This clone showed up just a few times. The CDR3 spells CASSPFSDQPQHF. The CDR3 DNA reads TGTGCCAGCAGTCCGTTCTCAGATCAGCCCCAGCATTTT. The chain carries TRBV27 and TRBJ1-5; D is undetermined. V was pared by 5 bases and J by 5 bases, with 10 bases between. Germline-derived CDR1 and CDR2 are MNHEY and SMNVEV (reference sequence). CDR3 length equals 13 residues.

The gene calls are TRBV7-3 and TRBJ2-5; perhaps TRBD1 as D (5 bases). Looked up from germline, CDR1 is SGHTA and CDR2 is FQGTGA. The V and J ends lost 5 bases and 1 base respectively, with 17 bases between them. The CDR3 is made up of 16 amino acids. The CDR3 DNA reads as TGTGCCAGCAGCCCTATTCCAGGGTCCCCCCAAGAGACCCAGTACTTC. This encodes CASSPIPGSPQETQYF.

The rearrangement uses TRBV7-2 and TRBJ1-5; D gene unclear. This CDR3 is 12 amino acids long. The V gene's germline CDR1 is SGHTA and CDR2 FQGNSA. The V gene lost 7 bases and the J gene lost 1 base, with 5 bases spanning the gap. As DNA, the CDR3 is TGTGCCAGCATGGTGAGCAATCAGCCCCAGCATTTT. This encodes CASMVSNQPQHF.

V usage is TRBV4-1 and J usage is TRBJ2-7; no clear D gene. The V and J ends lost 1 base and 3 bases respectively, with 13 bases between them. Germline V lookup: CDR1 MGHRA, CDR2 YSYEKL. CDR3 length equals 15 residues. The chain's CDR3 is CASSQVSRQGYEQYF. CDR3 bases: TGCGCCAGCAGCCAAGTATCCCGACAAGGCTACGAGCAGTACTTC.

V usage is TRBV13 and J usage is TRBJ1-2; D is undetermined. V lost 0 bases and J lost 5, with 10 bases in between. This CDR3 comprises 14 residues. Germline CDR1 reads PRHDT; CDR2 reads FYEKMQ (reference sequence). Written as DNA, the CDR3 is TGTGCCAGCAGCTTAGGCGGGAGCAAATATGGCTACACCTTC. This translates into CASSLGGSKYGYTF.

This clone appeared once. The chain uses TRBV5-4 and TRBJ1-2; no clear D gene. The CDR3 is 12 residues long. Trimming stripped 0 bases from V and 2 bases from J, with 2 bases between. Germline-derived CDR1 and CDR2 are SGHNT and YYREEE (reference sequence). The CDR3 DNA is TGTGCCAGCAGCTTGGTAAACTATGGCTACACCTTC. Translating gives CASSLVNYGYTF.

The chain joins TRBV7-6 to TRBJ1-4; D may be TRBD1 (5 bases). The V end was cut by 2 bases, the J end by 7 bases, with 8 bases between. CDR1 and CDR2 from the germline V gene are SGHVS and FNYEAQ. CDR3 size: 13 residues. In DNA form, the CDR3 reads TGTGCCAGCAGCTTAAGGGACGCTGAAAAACTGTTTTTT. Protein: CASSLRDAEKLFF. Complete variable domain (other parts from reference TRBV7-6 and TRBJ1-4): GAGVSQSPRYKVTKRGQDVALRCDPISGHVSLYWYRQALGQGPEFLTYFNYEAQQDKSGLPNDRFSAERPEGSISTLTIQRTEQRDSAMYRCASSLRDAEKLFFGSGTQLSVL.

This chain joins TRBV6-6 and TRBJ2-2; D ambiguous. Per the germline V gene, CDR1 is MNHNY and CDR2 is SVGAGI (reference sequence). V was trimmed by 10 bases and J by 4 bases, leaving 4 bases between them. This CDR3 is 10 amino acids long. CDR3: CATFTGELFF. The CDR3 DNA sequence: TGTGCCACCTTCACCGGGGAGCTGTTTTTT.

The chain couples TRBV5-6 to TRBJ2-2; 11 bases line up with TRBD1. The germline CDR1 and CDR2 sequences are SGHDT and YYEEEE. This CDR3 spans 17 amino acids. Unmatched junction bases numbered 12, after V lost 6 bases and J lost 5 bases. The CDR3 DNA sequence: TGTGCCAGCACCGGACTGAGGACAGGGGGCGATACCGGGGAGCTGTTTTTT. It encodes CASTGLRTGGDTGELFF.

This clone has a single count. In DNA, the CDR3 is TGTGCCAGCAGCTTTTCCGGACAGGGGCTTTACGAGCAGTACTTC. Protein: CASSFSGQGLYEQYF. The rearrangement links TRBV7-2 to TRBJ2-7; 9 bases are shared with TRBD1. Germline CDR1 SGHTA, CDR2 FQGNSA. The CDR3 is 15 residues long. The V segment lost 3 bases and the J segment 4 bases; nucleotides outside the gene matches: 7.

This rearrangement joins TRBV25-1 to TRBJ1-1; 8 nucleotides match TRBD1. CDR1 is MGHDK, CDR2 SYGVNS, per germline. CDR3 length equals 13 residues. V trimming: 6 bases; J trimming: 3 bases; junction bases outside the gene matches: 3. The CDR3 coding sequence is TGTGCCAGCAGGCCGACAGGGGACACTGAAGCTTTCTTT. It yields the protein CASRPTGDTEAFF.

The count of this clone is one. The rearrangement joins TRBV21-1 to TRBJ2-3; the table's D call, TRBD2, was not checked against the DNA. TRBV21-1 is reported as a pseudogene. The CDR3 runs to 17 residues. Here the CDR3 reads CASSNERATPGADTQYF. CDR3 DNA: TGTGCCAGCAGCAATGAACGTGCGACCCCGGGAGCAGATACGCAGTATTTT.

The gene calls are TRBV4-1 and TRBJ2-3; D remains ambiguous. The CDR3 runs 12 residues. Germline CDR1 reads MGHRA; CDR2 reads YSYEKL. The V gene lost 1 base and the J gene lost 3 bases, with 2 bases spanning the gap. The CDR3 nucleotides read TGCGCCAGCAGCCAAGCGACAGATACGCAGTATTTT. Translation: CASSQATDTQYF.

The chain recombines TRBV4-2 with TRBJ1-6; D unresolved. The germline gives CDR1 LGHNA, CDR2 YNFKEQ. The CDR3 contains 16 residues. Trimming took 3 bases from V and 9 from J, leaving 18 bases between them. The DNA of the CDR3 is TGTGCCAGCAGCCAGGAAATTGACAAAATGTTTTCACCCCTCCACTTT. This gives the protein CASSQEIDKMFSPLHF.

This clone was detected once. The genes are TRBV27 and TRBJ2-7; 9 positions match TRBD1. Per germline, CDR1 MNHEY and CDR2 SMNVEV (reference sequence). This CDR3 is 14 amino acids long. J gave up 4 bases and V 6 bases, and 7 bases lay outside the gene matches. The CDR3 bases are TGTGCCAGCAGAGGAACAGGGGGCTGGTACGAGCAGTACTTC. Translation: CASRGTGGWYEQYF.

The V call is TRBV7-9, the J call TRBJ1-2, with 8 bases aligning to TRBD1. This CDR3 is built from 15 residues. Germline V gives CDR1 SEHNR, CDR2 FQNEAQ (reference sequence). The V and J ends lost 5 bases and 8 bases, in that order; junction bases with no gene match: 13. CDR3 protein: CASSTGQDDITGYTF. As DNA, the CDR3 is TGTGCCAGCAGCACGGGACAGGACGATATTACCGGCTACACCTTC.

The chain uses TRBV4-1 and TRBJ2-7; weak D call: TRBD2 (5 bases). The CDR3 has 14 residues. The ends were cut back, 5 bases at V and 2 bases at J, with 13 bases in the middle. CDR1 is MGHRA and CDR2 is YSYEKL in the germline V gene. The CDR3 sequence: CASSAGRDTYEQYF. The CDR3 DNA reads TGCGCCAGCAGCGCCGGACGGGATACCTACGAGCAGTACTTC.

This clone occurred once. V and J are TRBV19 and TRBJ1-1; D possibly corresponds to TRBD1 (6 bases). The CDR3 length is 15 residues. Germline values: CDR1 LNHDA, CDR2 SQIVND (reference sequence). Trimming took off 4 bases at V and 2 bases at J, with 14 bases between the two ends. The CDR3 loop is CASSSLGQLNTEAFF. For the CDR3, the DNA is TGTGCCAGTAGTAGCCTGGGACAACTAAACACTGAAGCTTTCTTT.

The gene calls are TRBV4-3 and TRBJ2-3, with 8 bases aligning to TRBD1. Per germline, CDR1 LGHNA and CDR2 YSLEER. The junction had 5 bases not matched to a gene; V was cut back by 1 base and J by 5 bases. The CDR3 is 15 amino acids. CDR3 amino acids: CASSQAAQGGDTQYF. The CDR3 DNA sequence: TGCGCCAGCAGCCAAGCGGCACAGGGGGGAGATACGCAGTATTTT.

This chain joins TRBV9 and TRBJ1-1; the D is unclear. The germline gives CDR1 SGDLS, CDR2 YYNGEE. The V and J ends lost 0 bases and 1 base respectively, with 4 bases between them. CDR3 length: 13 amino acids. CDR3: CASSVGWNTEAFF. CDR3 nucleotides: TGTGCCAGCAGCGTAGGGTGGAACACTGAAGCTTTCTTT.

V and J are TRBV5-6 and TRBJ1-1, with 10 bases that match TRBD1. This CDR3 has 16 amino acids. Trimming at V came to 2 bases and at J to 3 bases, leaving 7 bases not matched to a gene. Germline V gives CDR1 SGHDT, CDR2 YYEEEE. In DNA, the CDR3 is TGTGCCAGCAGCTTAAGACAGGGGGCGATTTACACTGAAGCTTTCTTT. Its protein is CASSLRQGAIYTEAFF. Based on the CDR3 plus reference TRBV5-6 and TRBJ1-1, the full variable domain is DAGVTQSPTHLIKTRGQQVTLRCSPKSGHDTVSWYQQALGQGPQFIFQYYEEEERQRGNFPDRFSGHQFPNYSSELNVNALLLGDSALYLCASSLRQGAIYTEAFFGQGTRLTVV.

This chain links TRBV6-1 with TRBJ2-3, with TRBD2 matching 9 bases. The CDR3 has 17 amino acids. Germline assignment: CDR1 MNHNS and CDR2 SASEGT. Trimming cost V 1 base and J 0 bases; bases outside gene matches: 5. The CDR3 is CASSEDPAGGSTDTQYF. In DNA form, the CDR3 reads TGTGCCAGCAGTGAAGACCCAGCGGGGGGTAGCACAGATACGCAGTATTTT.

The V and J genes are TRBV14 and TRBJ1-6; a possible D gene is TRBD1 (6 bases). V lost 0 bases, J lost 10 bases, and 13 bases lay in between. The V gene's germline CDR1 is SGHDN and CDR2 FVKESK. CDR3 length: 15 residues. In DNA, the CDR3 is TGTGCCAGCAGCCAAGAAACAGGAGGGGGATCACCCCTCCACTTT. Translation: CASSQETGGGSPLHF. The whole variable domain, remainder taken from reference TRBV14 and TRBJ1-6, is EAGVTQFPSHSVIEKGQTVTLRCDPISGHDNLYWYRRVMGKEIKFLLHFVKESKQDESGMPNNRFLAERTGGTYSTLKVQPAELEDSGVYFCASSQETGGGSPLHFGNGTRLTVT.

The V call is TRBV27, the J call TRBJ1-5; TRBD1 matches at 10 bases. This CDR3 comprises 14 residues. The germline CDR1 and CDR2 sequences are MNHEY and SMNVEV (reference sequence). V dropped 6 bases and J dropped 4; count of bases not matched to a gene: 3. In DNA, the CDR3 is TGTGCCAGCAGCCAGGACAGGGGGAATCAGCCCCAGCATTTT. Translated, it gives CASSQDRGNQPQHF.

The rearrangement links TRBV4-3 to TRBJ1-4; D perhaps matches TRBD1 (6 bases). Germline V CDR1 and CDR2: LGHNA, YSLEER. Trimming pared 4 bases from V and 1 base from J, leaving 13 bases between. This CDR3 has 16 amino acids. CDR3 nucleotide sequence: TGCGCCAGCAGCCCATTATTCAGGGGAACTAATGAAAAACTGTTTTTT. Translated, it gives CASSPLFRGTNEKLFF.

V and J are TRBV5-6 and TRBJ1-5, with D possibly being TRBD1 (5 bases). The CDR3 consists of 13 residues. The V gene lost 3 bases and the J gene lost 4 bases, with 8 bases spanning the gap. Germline lookup yields CDR1 SGHDT and CDR2 YYEEEE. The CDR3 protein is CASSWTPNQPQHF. CDR3 nucleotide sequence: TGTGCCAGCAGCTGGACACCAAATCAGCCCCAGCATTTT.

The rearrangement uses TRBV7-6 and TRBJ2-7, with D hard to call. This CDR3 is 15 amino acids long. Trimming stripped 8 bases from V and 0 bases from J, with 17 bases between. Germline V gives CDR1 SGHVS, CDR2 FNYEAQ. Here the CDR3 reads CASASSLADSYEQYF. The CDR3 DNA reads as TGTGCCAGCGCTTCCTCTCTGGCGGACTCCTACGAGCAGTACTTC.

This chain connects TRBV28 to TRBJ1-3; TRBD1 aligns across 9 bases. The CDR3 runs 14 residues. After removal of 6 bases from V and 2 bases from J, the junction contained 2 bases not matched to a gene. Germline CDR1 MDHEN, CDR2 SYDVKM. Here the CDR3 reads CASSNRGPGNTIYF. In DNA form, the CDR3 reads TGTGCCAGCAGCAACAGGGGGCCTGGAAACACCATATATTTT.